This TCR beta chain was recorded in a study of vaccination effects on CD4 cells after COVID-19. Profiling relied on immunoSEQ multiplex PCR, and the TCRdb table lists in-frame clones only, not all of them. The sample comprises 20,000 to 30,000 clones, about 74% of which are singletons, and 10% to 13% rests with the top ten. Within the ViraFEST assay, antigen-specific CD4+ T cells underwent expansion with viral peptide pools prior to sequencing. With approximately 9 days of culture completed, CD4+ T cells were isolated. In the vaccine recipients, nucleocapsid antibodies were negative and there was no prior SARS-CoV-2 infection. Some 1.9 million PBMC per well were cultured with 10 IU/ml IL-2 and about 10 ug/ml peptides. The CDR3 is 13 residues long. V shed 6 bases, J shed 8 bases, and the junction held 9 bases outside the gene matches. This clone was counted only a few times. Its antigen is undetermined.

The source material was CD4+ T cells from PBMCs cultured with HCoV-NL63 spike peptides, sampled before COVID-19 vaccination. The clonotype was recovered from a human donor who received a COVID-19 vaccine. The chain employs TRBV12-3 or TRBV12-4 and TRBJ1-2, with 7 nucleotides matching TRBD1. The CDR3 bases are TGTGCCAGCAGGGTTTCAGGGGGTTACGGCTACACCTTC. Amino acids: CASRVSGGYGYTF.